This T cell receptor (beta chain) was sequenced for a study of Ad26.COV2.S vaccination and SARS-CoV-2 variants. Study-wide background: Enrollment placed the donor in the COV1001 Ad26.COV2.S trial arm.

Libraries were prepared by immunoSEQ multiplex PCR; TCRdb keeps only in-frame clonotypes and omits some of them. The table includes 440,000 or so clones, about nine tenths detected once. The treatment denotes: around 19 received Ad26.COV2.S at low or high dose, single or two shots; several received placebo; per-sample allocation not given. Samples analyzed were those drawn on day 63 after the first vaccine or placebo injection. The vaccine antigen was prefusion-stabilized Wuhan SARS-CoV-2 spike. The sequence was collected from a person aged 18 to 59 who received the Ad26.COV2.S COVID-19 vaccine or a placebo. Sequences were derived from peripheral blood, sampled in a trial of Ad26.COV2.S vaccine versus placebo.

The CDR3 protein is CASSDALFYTF. In DNA form, the CDR3 reads TGTGCCAGCAGTGATGCGCTTTTTTACACCTTC. The chain uses TRBV28 and TRBJ1-2, with no clear D. Germline V gene sequence: CDR1 MDHEN, CDR2 SYDVKM. Deletions cut 5 bases from V and 11 bases from J, with 12 bases between. The CDR3 is made up of 11 amino acids.